Below are 9 T cell receptor beta chains sequenced from a single sample in a study of cytotoxic CD8 clonotypes in ibrutinib-treated CLL. Profiled with immunoSEQ multiplex PCR; TCRdb holds only in-frame clones, not every one. The repertoire holds some 140,000 clones, with 79% as singletons. Sample: PBMCs, taken after 12 months of ibrutinib treatment. Source of these receptors: a human donor with chronic lymphocytic leukemia.

The chain has TRBV11-2 and TRBJ1-2; 9 bases map to TRBD1. V was clipped by 4 bases and J by 2 bases; unmatched bases: 2. The CDR3 covers 14 residues. In germline, CDR1 is SGHAT, CDR2 FQNNGV. The DNA of the CDR3 is TGTGCCAGCAGCTCAGACAGGGGGAACTATGGCTACACCTTC. Protein sequence: CASSSDRGNYGYTF.

The chain joins TRBV5-1 to TRBJ1-4, with 12 positions matching TRBD1. The CDR3 spans 15 residues. The germline V gene encodes CDR1 SGHRS and CDR2 YFSETQ. J gave up 7 bases and V 4 bases, and 5 bases lay outside the gene matches. The CDR3 protein is CASSPGQGASEKLFF. CDR3 bases: TGCGCCAGCAGCCCGGGACAGGGGGCTTCTGAAAAACTGTTTTTT.

The chain has TRBV28 and TRBJ1-2, with no clear D. CDR1 and CDR2 (germline): MDHEN, SYDVKM. V lost 4 bases to trimming and J lost 1 base, with 13 bases between them. The CDR3 contains 15 residues. Here the CDR3 reads CASSYGGGFNYGYTF. CDR3 in DNA: TGTGCCAGCAGTTATGGAGGCGGTTTTAACTATGGCTACACCTTC.

This clone was counted between two and nine times. The chain combines TRBV19 with TRBJ1-5, with a weak D call TRBD1 (6 bases). The germline V and J ends were trimmed by 5 bases and 5 bases, with 13 bases remaining between them. The CDR3 length is 14 residues. The germline CDR1 and CDR2 sequences are LNHDA and SQIVND (reference sequence). CDR3 sequence reads: CASSPDRTDQPQHF. CDR3 bases: TGTGCCAGTAGTCCCGACCGGACAGATCAGCCCCAGCATTTT. Looking up the rest from reference TRBV19 and TRBJ1-5 gives the full variable domain: DGGITQSPKYLFRKEGQNVTLSCEQNLNHDAMYWYRQDPGQGLRLIYYSQIVNDFQKGDIAEGYSVSREKKESFPLTVTSAQKNPTAFYLCASSPDRTDQPQHFGDGTRLSIL.

This chain uses TRBV11-2 with TRBJ2-7, with D uncertain. CDR1 SGHAT and CDR2 FQNNGV come from the germline V gene. This CDR3 has 14 amino acids. V was trimmed by 5 bases and J by 6 bases, leaving 17 bases between them. For the CDR3, the DNA is TGTGCCAGCAGCGAGCGAGACTTCGGGTCCGAGCAGTACTTC. Translated: CASSERDFGSEQYF.

The CDR3 DNA sequence: TGTGCCAGCAGCTTAGGGCGGTGGGGACAGGGGAGTCAGCCCCAGCATTTT. Translating gives CASSLGRWGQGSQPQHF. V gene TRBV7-9 combines with J gene TRBJ1-5, with 10 bases matching TRBD1. CDR1 and CDR2 from the germline V gene are SEHNR and FQNEAQ (reference sequence). CDR3 length: 17 amino acids. V was clipped by 1 base and J by 6 bases; unmatched bases: 9. Using reference TRBV7-9 and TRBJ1-5 for the parts outside the CDR3, the full variable domain is DTGVSQNPRHKITKRGQNVTFRCDPISEHNRLYWYRQTLGQGPEFLTYFQNEAQLEKSRLLSDRFSAERPKGSFSTLEIQRTEQGDSAMYLCASSLGRWGQGSQPQHFGDGTRLSIL.

This clone was counted a few times. This chain uses TRBV18 with TRBJ1-1; perhaps TRBD1 as D (6 bases). Germline V gives CDR1 KGHSH, CDR2 LQKENI. The CDR3 loop spans 15 amino acids. Trimming removed 0 bases from V and 1 base from J, with 9 bases in between. The CDR3, as DNA: TGTGCCAGCTCACCACCGGGCAGGGGGAACACTGAAGCTTTCTTT. Translation gives CASSPPGRGNTEAFF.

The chain links TRBV29-1 to TRBJ2-1; TRBD1 is a possible D gene (6 bases). The CDR3 runs to 16 residues. Germline assignment: CDR1 SQVTM and CDR2 ANQGSEA. V lost 0 bases and J 0 bases, leaving 12 bases between the germline ends. CDR3 coding DNA: TGCAGCGTTGAAGATTGGGCAGGGGCCTCCTACAATGAGCAGTTCTTC. Encoded protein: CSVEDWAGASYNEQFF.

This clone was picked up one time. This chain links TRBV18 with TRBJ2-7; 7 bases are shared with TRBD1. The CDR3 extends over 16 amino acids. The germline V gene encodes CDR1 KGHSH and CDR2 LQKENI. V lost 3 bases, J lost 6 bases, and 14 bases stayed unmatched. The CDR3 sequence is CASSPAITGVAFEQYF. The CDR3 DNA is TGTGCCAGCTCACCTGCTATAACAGGGGTAGCGTTCGAGCAGTACTTC.